One and the same sample provided the 21 T cell receptor beta chains below, sequenced in a study of cytomegalovirus exposure and HLA in healthy donors. Use of 60 Vbeta and 13 Jbeta primers characterized the PCR. Produced via immunoSEQ multiplex PCR; TCRdb's table is partial and in-frame only. The sample holds about 300,000 clones, 70% to 90% seen once. Sequenced: PBMCs. These TCRs come from a man aged 35 to 55 in good health and CMV-seropositive.

This chain joins TRBV16 and TRBJ2-4, with 7 bases fitting TRBD2. The trim removed 0 bases at V and 16 bases at J, leaving 6 bases unmatched. Germline assignment: CDR1 KGHSY and CDR2 FQNENV. CDR3 length: 12 residues. CDR3 nucleotides: TGTGCCAGCAGCCAATCGGAACCGGGGGGTTACTTC. Protein: CASSQSEPGGYF.

The chain joins TRBV4-1 to TRBJ1-4; 7 bases fit TRBD1. This CDR3 has 15 residues. Germline V gene data show CDR1 as MGHRA and CDR2 as YSYEKL. Trimming cost V 5 bases and J 6 bases; bases outside gene matches: 9. The CDR3 spells CASSDKGTVHEKLFF. The CDR3, as DNA: TGCGCCAGCAGCGATAAGGGGACAGTTCATGAAAAACTGTTTTTT.

This chain uses TRBV7-8 with TRBJ1-5, with 7 bases fitting TRBD1. CDR3 length: 15 amino acids. Trimming took 4 bases from V and 4 from J; bases not matched to a gene: 7. Germline lookup yields CDR1 SGHVS and CDR2 FQNEAQ. This CDR3 reads CASSSRDRPNQPQHF. The CDR3 DNA is TGTGCCAGCAGCTCCCGGGACAGACCTAATCAGCCCCAGCATTTT.

The chain recombines TRBV6-6 with TRBJ2-1; 8 bases are shared with TRBD2. This CDR3 comprises 14 residues. Germline CDR1 reads MNHNY; CDR2 reads SVGAGI (reference sequence). The V segment lost 8 bases and the J segment 10 bases; nucleotides outside the gene matches: 13. CDR3 residues: CASHHGRDDEEQFF. In DNA, the CDR3 is TGTGCCAGCCACCACGGGAGGGATGACGAAGAGCAGTTCTTC.

The rearrangement joins TRBV6-5 to TRBJ2-7, with D possibly being TRBD2 (6 bases). This CDR3 spans 16 amino acids. The V gene lost 0 bases and the J gene lost 2 bases, with 14 bases spanning the gap. Germline V gene data show CDR1 as MNHEY and CDR2 as SVGAGI. CDR3 sequence: CASSYSLGDSAYEQYF. CDR3 nucleotides: TGTGCCAGCAGTTACTCATTGGGGGACTCGGCCTACGAGCAGTACTTC.

The rearrangement uses TRBV25-1 and TRBJ2-3; no reliable D call. The length of the CDR3 is 11 residues. Germline-derived CDR1 and CDR2 are MGHDK and SYGVNS. V was pared by 4 bases and J by 9 bases, with 8 bases between. This CDR3 is CASSGHDTQYF. The CDR3 DNA is TGTGCCAGCAGTGGACACGACACGCAGTATTTT.

The chain uses TRBV6-5 and TRBJ2-7; a weak D match, TRBD1 (7 bases). The CDR3 extends over 14 amino acids. V lost 2 bases to trimming and J lost 3 bases, with 11 bases between them. The germline gives CDR1 MNHEY, CDR2 SVGAGI. The CDR3 spells CASSYRQGGYEQYF. The CDR3 nucleotides read TGTGCCAGCAGTTACAGGCAGGGGGGCTACGAGCAGTACTTC.

The genes are TRBV2 and TRBJ1-2; 7 positions agree with TRBD1. This CDR3 region has 13 residues. Germline values: CDR1 SNHLY, CDR2 FYNNEI. Trimming removed 9 bases from V and 8 bases from J; junction bases left unmatched: 12. CDR3 sequence (DNA): TGTGCCAGGGGACCCACAGGGGAGGACGGCTACACCTTC. Translation: CARGPTGEDGYTF.

This clone has more than one count but fewer than ten. The chain carries TRBV10-2 and TRBJ2-1; D unresolved. CDR1 is WSHSY, CDR2 SAAADI, per germline. The CDR3 consists of 11 residues. V was shortened by 5 bases and J by 10 bases, with 9 bases between the two germline ends. This CDR3 reads CASSRRQEQFF. DNA for the CDR3: TGCGCCAGCAGTCGTCGCCAGGAGCAGTTCTTC.

The chain is built from TRBV28 and TRBJ2-2, with 10 positions matching TRBD2. V lost 5 bases, J lost 5 bases, and 5 bases stayed unmatched. Germline V gene sequence: CDR1 MDHEN, CDR2 SYDVKM. This CDR3 is 15 amino acids long. The CDR3 bases are TGTGCCAGCAGTCTAGCGGGAGAAACGACCGGGGAGCTGTTTTTT. This translates into CASSLAGETTGELFF. The full variable domain, completed using reference TRBV28 and TRBJ2-2, is DVKVTQSSRYLVKRTGEKVFLECVQDMDHENMFWYRQDPGLGLRLIYFSYDVKMKEKGDIPEGYSVSREKKERFSLILESASTNQTSMYLCASSLAGETTGELFFGEGSRLTVL.

This clone was observed a few times. This sequence joins TRBV4-3 and TRBJ2-1, with D possibly matching TRBD2 (6 bases). CDR1 is LGHNA and CDR2 is YSLEER in the germline V gene. Between the trimmed V and J ends, which lost 0 bases and 8 bases, there was a span of 14 bases. The CDR3 runs to 15 residues. The chain's CDR3 is CASSQEETGVDEQFF. The CDR3, as DNA: TGCGCCAGCAGCCAAGAAGAAACGGGAGTGGATGAGCAGTTCTTC.

The chain uses TRBV4-2 and TRBJ1-1; 9 nucleotides agree with TRBD1. The V gene end was trimmed by 2 bases and the J gene end by 9 bases; junction bases not matched to a gene: 13. The germline V gene has CDR1 LGHNA and CDR2 YNFKEQ. The CDR3 length is 16 residues. The CDR3 nucleotides read TGTGCCAGCAGCCAACTCGTTGGGGGACAGGGATGGAAAGCTTTCTTT. Protein product: CASSQLVGGQGWKAFF.

The chain couples TRBV27 to TRBJ2-1; TRBD2 matches 11 bases. V gave up 2 bases and J gave up 1 base; unmatched junction bases: 4. Germline V CDR1 and CDR2: MNHEY, SMNVEV (reference sequence). This CDR3 is built from 17 residues. This CDR3 is CASSLQGLAASYNEQFF. For the CDR3, the DNA is TGTGCCAGCAGTTTACAGGGACTAGCGGCGTCCTACAATGAGCAGTTCTTC.

The genes are TRBV29-1 and TRBJ2-1; a weak D match, TRBD2 (6 bases). Germline CDR1 SQVTM, CDR2 ANQGSEA. The CDR3 length is 11 residues. V was trimmed by 5 bases and J by 13 bases, leaving 15 bases between them. The CDR3 sequence: CSVLGGIEQFF. The CDR3 DNA reads TGCAGCGTTCTTGGCGGGATAGAACAGTTCTTC.

A note on this clone: At one of its ends the junction is not consistent with the germline gene, which may arise from a read error. The CDR3 here is CSSSGSGTGFTGANVLTF. As DNA, the CDR3 is TGTTCCAGCAGCGGATCCGGGACAGGGTTTACTGGGGCCAACGTCCTGACTTTC. The J gene is TRBJ2-6, the V gene TRBV7-9; 9 bases agree with TRBD1. The CDR3 length is 18 residues. Germline-derived CDR1 and CDR2 are SEHNR and FQNEAQ (reference sequence).

The sample holds one count of this clone. V usage is TRBV13 and J usage is TRBJ2-1, with 12 nucleotides matching TRBD2. The CDR3 is 15 residues long. The germline CDR1 and CDR2 sequences are PRHDT and FYEKMQ (reference sequence). The ends lost 5 bases at V and 6 bases at J; junction bases unmatched: 5. The CDR3 DNA follows: TGTGCCAGCAGCGGCCCGACTAGCGGGAGCAATGAGCAGTTCTTC. As protein: CASSGPTSGSNEQFF.

The chain joins TRBV7-9 to TRBJ2-7; 9 bases are shared with TRBD1. The trim removed 5 bases at V and 6 bases at J, leaving 11 bases unmatched. Looked up from germline, CDR1 is SEHNR and CDR2 is FQNEAQ (reference sequence). The CDR3 sequence is 15 residues long. The CDR3 reads CASSPGTGLLCEQYF. CDR3 DNA: TGTGCCAGCAGCCCCGGGACAGGGTTACTCTGCGAGCAGTACTTC.

The CDR3 protein is CASSIPTGVSTEAFF. The DNA of the CDR3 is TGTGCCAGTAGTATCCCGACAGGGGTCTCCACTGAAGCTTTCTTT. The rearrangement joins TRBV19 to TRBJ1-1, with 8 bases fitting TRBD1. The CDR3 consists of 15 residues. Germline CDR1 and CDR2: LNHDA and SQIVND (reference sequence). With 3 bases clipped from V and 4 bases from J, the junction kept 7 bases outside the gene matches.

This clone has just a few counts. The V and J genes are TRBV5-8 and TRBJ2-7; 11 bases match TRBD2. The ends lost 2 bases at V and 3 bases at J; junction bases unmatched: 4. This CDR3 spans 15 amino acids. Germline V gives CDR1 SGHTS, CDR2 YDEGEE. The CDR3 sequence is CASSFTSGSGYEQYF. CDR3 coding DNA: TGTGCCAGCAGCTTTACTAGCGGGAGCGGCTACGAGCAGTACTTC.

CDR3 DNA: TGTGCCAGCAGCTTAGGTGCAGGTCCCTACGAGCAGTACTTC. As protein: CASSLGAGPYEQYF. The chain is built from TRBV7-6 and TRBJ2-7, with unresolved D. The CDR3 is 14 amino acids. Looked up from germline, CDR1 is SGHVS and CDR2 is FNYEAQ. V lost 1 base and J lost 2, with 9 bases in between.

The chain carries TRBV9 and TRBJ2-3; 9 bases align to TRBD2. The V gene's germline CDR1 is SGDLS and CDR2 YYNGEE. The CDR3 loop spans 17 amino acids. V shed 2 bases and J 0 bases; nucleotides not matched to a gene: 7. The CDR3 nucleotides read TGTGCCAGCAGCGTCGGGAGGACTAGCGCTAGCACAGATACGCAGTATTTT. Amino acid sequence: CASSVGRTSASTDTQYF.